This is a list of T cell receptor beta chains from one sample in a study of blood T cell repertoires in COVID-19. The method was immunoSEQ multiplex PCR; TCRdb's version includes in-frame clones alone and lacks a portion of them. The sample yields a few hundred thousand clones, approximately 90% seen once. The sequenced sample consisted of PBMCs or T cells enriched from blood (not recorded which). Receptor source: a man aged 40-49 years who had recovered from COVID-19. CDR3s include the opening cysteine and the closing phenylalanine or tryptophan. The D gene is left open where the match is weak. Size values are once, few and many counts, or a class for expanded clones, and some rows have none.

TRBJ2-3	TRBV10-3	-	-	TGTGCCATCAGTGACGGAAAGGCGGCAGATACGCAGTATTTT	CAISDGKAADTQYF
TRBJ1-4	TRBV4-3	-	-	TGCGCCAGCAGCCAAGTTATCTTTGAAAAACTGTTTTTT	CASSQVIFEKLFF
TRBJ2-1	TRBV11-3	-	TRBD1	TGTGCCAGCAGCTCCTGGGACAGCCACAATGAGCAGTTCTTC	CASSSWDSHNEQFF
TRBJ2-6	TRBV7-9	-	TRBD1	TGTGCCAGCAGCTCCGGGACAGGGTACTCTGGGGCCAACGTCCTGACTTTC	CASSSGTGYSGANVLTF
TRBJ2-7	TRBV10-3	-	TRBD1	TGTGCCATCAGTGATAGAGGGACAGGGCCCTCCTACGAGCAGTACTTC	CAISDRGTGPSYEQYF
TRBJ2-1	TRBV11-2	-	-	TGTGCCAGCAGCTTAGCGGGGAGCTCTGAGCAGTTCTTC	CASSLAGSSEQFF
TRBJ1-6	TRBV5-6	-	TRBD1	TGTGCCAGCAGCTTGGCCGGACAGGGGGGTTCACCCCTCCACTTT	CASSLAGQGGSPLHF
TRBJ1-6	TRBV5-5	-	-	TGTGCCAGCGGCCAGTTGGGCGACAGTTCACCCCTCCACTTT	CASGQLGDSSPLHF
TRBJ1-5	TRBV27	-	TRBD1	TGTGCCAGCAGTTCCAGGGGGTGGCAGCCCCAGCATTTT	CASSSRGWQPQHF
TRBJ2-2	TRBV19	-	-	TGTGCCAGTAAAACGAGCACGAACACCGGGGAGCTGTTTTTT	CASKTSTNTGELFF
TRBJ2-5	TRBV9	many	TRBD2	TGTGCCAGCAGCACCGCGGGAGCCGTGGAGACCCAGTACTTC	CASSTAGAVETQYF
TRBJ2-3	TRBV18	-	TRBD2	TGTGCCAGCTCACCATTGATAGCGGGGCTACGCACAGATACGCAGTATTTT	CASSPLIAGLRTDTQYF
TRBJ1-2	TRBV5-8	-	-	TGTGCCAGCAGCCTAGGGCGGGGGCCTGGAGATGGCTACACCTTC	CASSLGRGPGDGYTF
TRBJ2-1	TRBV7-3	-	TRBD2	TGTGCCAGCAGCTTACTAGCGGATTACAATGAGCAGTTCTTC	CASSLLADYNEQFF
TRBJ1-6	TRBV3-1/TRBV3-2	-	TRBD1	TGTGCCAGCAGCCAACGGGGACAGAATTCACCCCTCCACTTT	CASSQRGQNSPLHF
TRBJ2-7	TRBV21-1	-	-	TGTGCCAGCAGACCCGGACTAGCGGGAGTTTCTCACTTC	CASRPGLAGVSHF
TRBJ1-6	TRBV3-1/TRBV3-2	-	-	TGTGCCAGCAGCCAAATTGTTACAGGGCGGAATTCACCCCTCCACTTT	CASSQIVTGRNSPLHF
TRBJ1-1	TRBV5-6	once	TRBD1	TGTGCCAGCAGCTTGATGACAGGGATGACTGAAGCTTTCTTT	CASSLMTGMTEAFF
TRBJ2-2	TRBV19	-	-	TGTGCCACCCAGACAGGTGTGGCCGGGGAGCTGTTTTTT	CATQTGVAGELFF
TRBJ1-6	TRBV2	-	TRBD1	TGTGCCAGCAGCGCGAATACAGGGGGGAATAATTCACCCCTCCACTTT	CASSANTGGNNSPLHF
TRBJ1-2	TRBV29-1	once	TRBD1	TGCAGCGTTGCGACAGGGGTATTCCATGGCTACACCTTC	CSVATGVFHGYTF
TRBJ2-2	TRBV2	-	-	TGTGCCAGCAGGACGGGGGTCACCGGGGAGCTGTTTTTT	CASRTGVTGELFF
TRBJ2-2	TRBV10-3	-	TRBD2	TGTGCCATCAGTGCCTCCACTAGCGGGAACGGTATCGGGGAGCTGTTTTTT	CAISASTSGNGIGELFF
TRBJ1-5	TRBV15	-	-	TGTGCCACCAGCAGAGTACCCCGGGATAGCAATCAGCCCCAGCATTTT	CATSRVPRDSNQPQHF
TRBJ2-2	TRBV5-1	-	TRBD1	TGCACCAGCAGCTTCGAAGGGGGCGATGGCACCGGGGAGCTGTTTTTT	CTSSFEGGDGTGELFF
TRBJ2-1	TRBV14	-	TRBD1	TGTGCCAGCAGCCCGGAGATAATTGCAGGGGGCGTTTGGAATGAGCAGTTCTTC	CASSPEIIAGGVWNEQFF
TRBJ2-1	TRBV2	-	-	TGTGCCAGCAGTGCAGATTACAATGAGCAGTTCTTC	CASSADYNEQFF
TRBJ2-7	TRBV6-5	-	TRBD1	TGTGCCAGCAAAGACAGGGGCAACGAGCAGTACTTC	CASKDRGNEQYF
TRBJ2-2	TRBV7-2	-	-	TGTGCCAGCACCCTTAAGTACAGGCAGGTGTACACCGGGGAGCTGTTTTTT	CASTLKYRQVYTGELFF
TRBJ1-5	TRBV30	-	-	TGTGCCTGGAGTTCAGAGGACAATCAGCCCCAGCATTTT	CAWSSEDNQPQHF
TRBJ2-1	TRBV5-1	-	-	TGCGCCAGCAGCTTTATGCTAGCAGGCGATGAGCAGTTCTTC	CASSFMLAGDEQFF
TRBJ2-3	TRBV29-1	few	-	TGCAGCGTCGAAGGGACACCGGACAGACTCACAGATACGCAGTATTTT	CSVEGTPDRLTDTQYF
TRBJ2-1	TRBV5-1	once	-	TGCGCCAGCAGCTTGACCGGGGGCTCCTACAATGAGCAGTTCTTC	CASSLTGGSYNEQFF
TRBJ1-1	TRBV7-8	-	-	TGTGCCAGCACCGGCGGCTCTGAAGCTTTCTTT	CASTGGSEAFF
TRBJ1-4	TRBV27	-	-	TGTGCCAGCACCAGAGTCTCGGGTGAAAAACTGTTTTTT	CASTRVSGEKLFF